The 5 T cell receptor beta chains in this list originate from one sample, sequenced in a study of blood T cells in healthy people across ages. With a J-beta primer mix and a sample-barcoded 5' primer, a second PCR ran about 7 to 12 cycles. MiXCR was run by TCRdb on the 5' RACE reads, yielding one entry per CDR3 protein. The table lists 1.5 million to 2 million distinct CDR3 sequences, roughly two fifths of them singletons, with approximately 22% in the top ten. The specimen was blood. The receptors come from a human donor in good health.

This chain connects TRBV7-3 to TRBJ2-1; the match to TRBD1 covers 8 bases. CDR1 is SGHTA and CDR2 is FQGTGA in the germline V gene. The CDR3 runs 13 residues. The V gene end was trimmed by 2 bases and the J gene end by 8 bases; junction bases not matched to a gene: 2. In DNA form, the CDR3 reads TGTGCCAGCAGCTTACCAGGGGGCCATGAGCAGTTCTTC. The encoded protein is CASSLPGGHEQFF.

The chain has TRBV6-2 or TRBV6-3 and TRBJ2-1; 10 bases agree with TRBD2. Trimming at V came to 2 bases and at J to 13 bases, leaving 2 bases not matched to a gene. The germline gives CDR1 MNHEY, CDR2 SVGEGT. The CDR3 length is 12 residues. The CDR3 is CASSYVAGGQFF. The CDR3 DNA follows: TGTGCCAGCAGTTACGTAGCGGGGGGACAGTTCTTC.

This clonotype was picked up a small number of times. The chain is built from TRBV27 and TRBJ1-6; TRBD1 matches at 9 bases. The CDR3 has 15 residues. Losses at the gene ends were 6 bases for V and 9 bases for J; bases not matched to a gene: 9. Germline assignment: CDR1 MNHEY and CDR2 SMNVEV (reference sequence). CDR3 in amino acids: CASRPTTGGFSPLHF. CDR3 DNA sequence: TGTGCCAGCAGACCCACGACAGGGGGATTTTCACCCCTCCACTTT.

Details on this clonotype: An end of the junction differs from the germline gene, which may be a read error. The V call is TRBV6-5, the J call TRBJ2-6; tentatively, D is TRBD1 or TRBD2 (5 bases each). This CDR3 region has 14 residues. Germline V gene sequence: CDR1 MNHEY, CDR2 SVGAGI. The CDR3 DNA reads as TGTGCCAGCAGTTACCTTTCCGGGGCCGACGTCCTGACTTTC. This encodes CASSYLSGADVLTF.

Only a few counts were recorded for this clonotype. The CDR3 spells CASSSRGGGQPQHF. The CDR3 DNA reads TGTGCCAGCAGCTCTAGGGGGGGGGGTCAGCCCCAGCATTTT. The rearrangement links TRBV7-2 to TRBJ1-5; possible D gene TRBD1, 6 bases. Looked up from germline, CDR1 is SGHTA and CDR2 is FQGNSA. This CDR3 has 14 residues. Trimming left V 4 bases short and J 6 bases short, with 13 bases between.